Following are 29 T cell receptor beta chains from one sample sequenced in a study of shared clonotypes between healthy human individuals. The naive CD8 population came from CD45RO-negative cells selected for CCR7, without terminally differentiated effector memory CD45RA+ cells. This table comes from immunoSEQ multiplex PCR, and its TCRdb copy is limited to in-frame clones, with some not included. The table includes 560,000 or so clones, approximately 96% detected once. Input material: naive CD8+ T cells sorted from blood. These receptor sequences come from a woman aged 25 to 39 in good health.

The chain uses TRBV14 and TRBJ2-7, with D possibly TRBD1 on 6 matching bases. Germline V gives CDR1 SGHDN, CDR2 FVKESK. The length of the CDR3 is 13 residues. Trimming pared 4 bases from V and 6 bases from J, leaving 13 bases between. CDR3 sequence: CASSRGRLREQYF. DNA for the CDR3: TGTGCCAGCAGCCGGGGGCGGCTCCGCGAGCAGTACTTC.

This clone was picked up one time. The V gene is TRBV30, the J gene TRBJ2-5; D is possibly TRBD1 or TRBD2 (7 bases each). V lost 1 base to trimming and J lost 5 bases, with 11 bases between them. This CDR3 is built from 13 residues. CDR1 and CDR2 (germline): GTSNPN, SVGIG (reference sequence). CDR3 nucleotides: TGTGCCTGGAGTGCAGGGGGGGAGGAGACCCAGTACTTC. Protein sequence: CAWSAGGEETQYF.

This chain uses TRBV19 with TRBJ2-2; no clear D. CDR1 LNHDA and CDR2 SQIVND come from the germline V gene (reference sequence). V lost 6 bases to trimming and J lost 1 base, with 6 bases between them. The CDR3 has 13 amino acids. CDR3 DNA: TGTGCCAGTAGGAGAGAGAACACCGGGGAGCTGTTTTTT. It is translated as CASRRENTGELFF.

The chain links TRBV27 to TRBJ2-1; possibly TRBD1 for D (6 bases). Trimming stripped 7 bases from V and 4 bases from J, with 11 bases between. This CDR3 region has 13 residues. Germline lookup yields CDR1 MNHEY and CDR2 SMNVEV (reference sequence). CDR3 sequence: CASTMTGYNEQFF. DNA for the CDR3: TGTGCCAGCACCATGACAGGATACAATGAGCAGTTCTTC.

This clone was recorded only once. This chain joins TRBV5-5 and TRBJ2-7, with 13 bases that match TRBD2. The germline CDR1 and CDR2 sequences are SGHKS and YYEKEE (reference sequence). The CDR3 sequence is 15 residues long. Trimming removed 4 bases from V and 5 bases from J; junction bases left unmatched: 6. The CDR3 region has the DNA TGTGCCAGCAGCGTAGGGACTAGCGGGATTGACGAGCAGTACTTC. Translation: CASSVGTSGIDEQYF.

V gene TRBV6-6 combines with J gene TRBJ1-1; unclear D gene. The CDR3 totals 13 residues. The V gene lost 0 bases and the J gene lost 11 bases, with 13 bases spanning the gap. Per germline, CDR1 MNHNY and CDR2 SVGAGI (reference sequence). The CDR3 is CASSYSPVNEAFF. CDR3 DNA: TGTGCCAGCAGTTACTCCCCGGTAAACGAGGCTTTCTTT.

Regarding this clone: Distinct nucleotide sequences in the sample also encode this CDR3. The CDR3 is CASSLLNEQFF. The CDR3 DNA reads TGTGCCAGCAGCTTGCTCAATGAGCAGTTCTTC. The gene calls are TRBV5-6 and TRBJ2-1; D is unclear. The V and J ends lost 1 base and 6 bases respectively, with 2 bases between them. Per germline, CDR1 SGHDT and CDR2 YYEEEE. The CDR3 covers 11 residues.

The V and J genes are TRBV7-9 and TRBJ2-5; D is unclear. CDR1 SEHNR and CDR2 FQNEAQ come from the germline V gene (reference sequence). The CDR3 has 11 residues. Trimming took off 5 bases at V and 6 bases at J, with 7 bases between the two ends. Here the CDR3 reads CASSTRQTQYF. The CDR3 DNA sequence: TGTGCCAGCAGCACACGTCAGACCCAGTACTTC.

This clone was picked up a small number of times. J is TRBJ1-1 and V is TRBV2; D gene uncertain. CDR1 and CDR2 from the germline V gene are SNHLY and FYNNEI. Trimming took off 8 bases at V and 3 bases at J, with 16 bases between the two ends. The CDR3 totals 14 residues. This chain's CDR3 is CASPRRGRDTEAFF. As DNA, the CDR3 is TGTGCCAGCCCTAGACGGGGAAGGGACACTGAAGCTTTCTTT. Complete variable domain (other parts from reference TRBV2 and TRBJ1-1): EPEVTQTPSHQVTQMGQEVILRCVPISNHLYFYWYRQILGQKVEFLVSFYNNEISEKSEIFDDQFSVERPDGSNFTLKIRSTKLEDSAMYFCASPRRGRDTEAFFGQGTRLTVV.

The V call is TRBV5-1, the J call TRBJ2-2; TRBD2 matches 12 bases. The germline V gene has CDR1 SGHRS and CDR2 YFSETQ. This CDR3 spans 17 amino acids. V lost 0 bases and J lost 4; bases outside the gene matches: 4. CDR3 residues: CASSLALAGGFTGELFF. Here the CDR3 DNA reads TGCGCCAGCAGCTTGGCCCTAGCGGGAGGGTTCACCGGGGAGCTGTTTTTT.

This clone was observed a single time. The sample holds other DNA sequences that translate to the same CDR3. The J gene is TRBJ2-3, the V gene TRBV11-2; TRBD2 might be the D (6 bases). CDR3 size: 15 residues. Trimming took 1 base from V and 1 from J, leaving 9 bases between them. Germline values: CDR1 SGHAT, CDR2 FQNNGV. The CDR3: CASSLVTGGTDTQYF. Here the CDR3 DNA reads TGTGCCAGCAGCTTAGTCACGGGAGGCACAGATACGCAGTATTTT.

The chain couples TRBV5-4 to TRBJ2-7; D call uncertain. V lost 0 bases and J lost 6, with 7 bases in between. The germline V gene encodes CDR1 SGHNT and CDR2 YYREEE (reference sequence). There are 12 residues in the CDR3. CDR3 DNA: TGTGCCAGCAGCTTGGCGTCGTCCGAGCAGTACTTC. Protein product: CASSLASSEQYF.

The chain links TRBV29-1 to TRBJ1-2, with TRBD1 matching over 11 bases. The V segment lost 4 bases and the J segment 8 bases; nucleotides outside the gene matches: 9. The V gene's germline CDR1 is SQVTM and CDR2 ANQGSEA. This CDR3 region has 14 residues. Here the CDR3 DNA reads TGCAGCGTTGTTGGGACAGGGGGTGTTTACGGCTACACCTTC. Its protein product is CSVVGTGGVYGYTF.

The chain is built from TRBV7-9 and TRBJ2-1; 8 bases are shared with TRBD1. With V trimmed by 5 bases and J by 2 bases, 5 bases remained unmatched. Germline CDR1 reads SEHNR; CDR2 reads FQNEAQ (reference sequence). CDR3 length equals 15 residues. DNA for the CDR3: TGTGCCAGCAGCGCCTACAGGGGGGCCTACAATGAGCAGTTCTTC. The encoded protein is CASSAYRGAYNEQFF.

This clone was seen a single time. The V and J genes are TRBV25-1 and TRBJ2-1, with TRBD2 identical over 10 bases. The CDR3 sequence is 14 residues long. The J segment lost 4 bases and the V segment lost 8 bases, leaving 5 bases of the junction unmatched. Germline V gene sequence: CDR1 MGHDK, CDR2 SYGVNS. The CDR3 here is CASGAGGPYNEQFF. The CDR3 DNA reads TGTGCCAGCGGAGCGGGAGGGCCATACAATGAGCAGTTCTTC.

This sequence joins TRBV6-1 and TRBJ1-1; TRBD1 is a possible D gene (5 bases). The CDR3 has 13 amino acids. The V end lost 7 bases, the J end lost 0 bases, and 9 bases lay between the germline ends. In germline, CDR1 is MNHNS, CDR2 SASEGT. The CDR3 sequence: CASNHRLNTEAFF. The CDR3 bases are TGTGCCAGCAATCACAGGCTGAACACTGAAGCTTTCTTT.

The gene calls are TRBV18 and TRBJ1-5, with D possibly TRBD1 on 6 matching bases. CDR1 is KGHSH, CDR2 LQKENI, per germline. This CDR3 has 12 residues. The germline V and J ends were trimmed by 2 bases and 9 bases, with 8 bases remaining between them. CDR3 in amino acids: CASSPGGPPQHF. CDR3 DNA: TGTGCCAGCTCACCAGGGGGGCCGCCCCAGCATTTT.

The chain links TRBV27 to TRBJ2-7; no reliable D call. CDR3 length equals 14 residues. Germline CDR1 is MNHEY and CDR2 is SMNVEV (reference sequence). Trimming took off 2 bases at V and 0 bases at J, with 8 bases between the two ends. Here the CDR3 reads CASSLIPDSYEQYF. The CDR3 DNA is TGTGCCAGCAGTTTAATTCCGGACTCCTACGAGCAGTACTTC.

The chain combines TRBV28 with TRBJ2-5, with 12 bases that match TRBD1. The CDR3 runs 15 residues. CDR1 is MDHEN and CDR2 is SYDVKM in the germline V gene. The V gene end was trimmed by 2 bases and the J gene end by 7 bases; junction bases not matched to a gene: 5. CDR3 in DNA: TGTGCCAGCAGTTTAGGGACAGGGGGCTTTGGGACCCAGTACTTC. Translating it yields CASSLGTGGFGTQYF.

J is TRBJ2-7 and V is TRBV7-8, with D possibly matching TRBD1 (6 bases). Trimming pared 5 bases from V and 9 bases from J, leaving 26 bases between. CDR3 length: 16 amino acids. CDR1 is SGHVS and CDR2 is FQNEAQ in the germline V gene. The CDR3 sequence is CASSPQTGLGLRWQYF. The CDR3 bases are TGTGCCAGCAGCCCCCAGACAGGTCTAGGGCTACGATGGCAGTACTTC.

The chain is built from TRBV28 and TRBJ1-4; TRBD1 is a possible D gene (5 bases). Germline loops: CDR1 MDHEN, CDR2 SYDVKM. CDR3 size: 18 residues. The V and J ends lost 4 bases and 0 bases respectively, with 18 bases between them. The CDR3 protein is CASSSSWVTESTNEKLFF. The DNA for the CDR3 is TGTGCCAGCAGTTCATCCTGGGTGACAGAGTCAACTAATGAAAAACTGTTTTTT.

This sequence joins TRBV18 and TRBJ2-7, with unresolved D. V lost 2 bases and J lost 0, with 5 bases in between. CDR1 KGHSH and CDR2 LQKENI come from the germline V gene. The CDR3 runs to 13 residues. The CDR3 DNA reads as TGTGCCAGCTCACCAGGTTTCTCCTACGAGCAGTACTTC. Translated, it gives CASSPGFSYEQYF.

The CDR3 loop reads CASSPGGSRTYEQYF. CDR3 nucleotide sequence: TGTGCCAGCAGCCCAGGGGGTAGCCGTACCTACGAGCAGTACTTC. This rearrangement joins TRBV5-4 to TRBJ2-7; the match to TRBD1 covers 7 bases. V lost 4 bases and J lost 2; bases outside the gene matches: 9. The CDR3 sequence is 15 residues long. Germline-derived CDR1 and CDR2 are SGHNT and YYREEE (reference sequence).

The chain joins TRBV5-1 to TRBJ2-2; D unresolved. CDR1 and CDR2 (germline): SGHRS, YFSETQ. This CDR3 spans 15 amino acids. V was clipped by 0 bases and J by 6 bases, with 12 bases between them. The CDR3 DNA is TGCGCCAGCAGCTTGGATATTAGGTTGTCCGGGGAGCTGTTTTTT. Translation: CASSLDIRLSGELFF. The whole variable domain, remainder taken from reference TRBV5-1 and TRBJ2-2, is KAGVTQTPRYLIKTRGQQVTLSCSPISGHRSVSWYQQTPGQGLQFLFEYFSETQRNKGNFPGRFSGRQFSNSRSEMNVSTLELGDSALYLCASSLDIRLSGELFFGEGSRLTVL.

This rearrangement joins TRBV19 to TRBJ2-1; D unclear. V lost 5 bases and J lost 7, with 9 bases in between. Per germline, CDR1 LNHDA and CDR2 SQIVND (reference sequence). The CDR3 consists of 12 residues. The CDR3 region is CASSLWGNEQFF. CDR3 sequence (DNA): TGTGCCAGTAGTCTCTGGGGTAATGAGCAGTTCTTC.

This chain joins TRBV28 and TRBJ2-3; tentatively, D is TRBD1 (5 bases). Trimming removed 3 bases at V and 6 bases at J, with 19 bases between. The germline V gene encodes CDR1 MDHEN and CDR2 SYDVKM. CDR3 length: 16 residues. CDR3 protein: CASSFLGAVFLDTQYF. In nucleotides, the CDR3 is TGTGCCAGCAGTTTTCTTGGGGCCGTGTTTCTCGATACGCAGTATTTT.

In this sample, this clone turned up once. The J gene is TRBJ1-2, the V gene TRBV5-5; 10 positions agree with TRBD1. CDR3 length: 14 residues. Trimming took 5 bases from V and 3 from J; bases not matched to a gene: 4. In germline, CDR1 is SGHKS, CDR2 YYEKEE (reference sequence). The CDR3 DNA follows: TGTGCCAGCAGGCCGACAGGGGGCGACTATGGCTACACCTTC. Its protein product is CASRPTGGDYGYTF.

The chain links TRBV7-9 to TRBJ2-1, with 13 bases fitting TRBD2. The CDR3 loop spans 14 amino acids. The J segment lost 10 bases and the V segment lost 1 base, leaving 1 base of the junction unmatched. The V gene's germline CDR1 is SEHNR and CDR2 FQNEAQ (reference sequence). CDR3 sequence (DNA): TGTGCCAGCAGCTTAGTACTAGCGGGAGGGGAGCAGTTCTTC. Translated, it gives CASSLVLAGGEQFF.

Worth noting for this clone: Additional DNA sequences in this sample encode the identical CDR3. The chain couples TRBV7-9 to TRBJ2-7; a possible D gene is TRBD1 (5 bases). The CDR3 consists of 12 residues. Deletions cut 1 base from V and 5 bases from J, with 6 bases between. The germline gives CDR1 SEHNR, CDR2 FQNEAQ (reference sequence). The CDR3 sequence is CASSLGGHEQYF. CDR3 DNA sequence: TGTGCCAGCAGCTTAGGGGGCCACGAGCAGTACTTC.